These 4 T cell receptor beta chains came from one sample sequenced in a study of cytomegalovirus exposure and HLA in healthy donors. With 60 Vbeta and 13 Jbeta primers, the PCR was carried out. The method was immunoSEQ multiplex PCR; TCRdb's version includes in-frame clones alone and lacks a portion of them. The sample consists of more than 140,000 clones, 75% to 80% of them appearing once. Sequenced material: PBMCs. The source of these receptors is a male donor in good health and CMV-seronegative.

The CDR3 coding sequence is TGTGCCAGCAGCGGGGGGACAGCCGTACAAGAGACCCAGTACTTC. Encoded protein: CASSGGTAVQETQYF. The chain combines TRBV11-2 with TRBJ2-5, with D perhaps matching TRBD1 (7 bases). The CDR3 spans 15 residues. Germline lookup yields CDR1 SGHAT and CDR2 FQNNGV. V gave up 5 bases and J gave up 2 bases, with 15 bases separating them.

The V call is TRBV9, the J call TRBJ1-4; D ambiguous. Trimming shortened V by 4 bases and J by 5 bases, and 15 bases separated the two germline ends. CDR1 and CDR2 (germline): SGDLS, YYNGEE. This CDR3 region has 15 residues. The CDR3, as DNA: TGTGCCAGCAGCAAAATCGAGGAGGGCAATGAAAAACTGTTTTTT. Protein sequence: CASSKIEEGNEKLFF.

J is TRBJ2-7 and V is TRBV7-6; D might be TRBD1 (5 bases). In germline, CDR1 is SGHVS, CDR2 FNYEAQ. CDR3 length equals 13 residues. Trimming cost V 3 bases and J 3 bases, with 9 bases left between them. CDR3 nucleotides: TGTGCCAGCAGCTTTGGCAGGGTCTACGAGCAGTACTTC. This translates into CASSFGRVYEQYF.

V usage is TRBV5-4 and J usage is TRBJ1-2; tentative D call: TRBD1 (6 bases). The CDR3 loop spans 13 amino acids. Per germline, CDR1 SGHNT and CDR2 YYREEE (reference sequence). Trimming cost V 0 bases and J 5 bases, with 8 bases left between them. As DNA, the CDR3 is TGTGCCAGCAGCTTGGAGGGGGGGTATGGCTACACCTTC. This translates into CASSLEGGYGYTF.